Each of the 28 T cell receptor beta chains below was sequenced from the same sample in a study of identical twins. TCRdb reprocessed the 5' RACE reads with MiXCR, giving one entry per CDR3 protein. The sample has around 1.7 million distinct CDR3 sequences; roughly 35% are singletons. The sample taken for sequencing was cord blood. All receptors derive from a newborn girl in good health.

V is TRBV27 and J is TRBJ1-6; TRBD1 matches 9 bases. The germline gives CDR1 MNHEY, CDR2 SMNVEV (reference sequence). Trimming removed 5 bases from V and 11 bases from J; junction bases left unmatched: 7. The CDR3 sequence is 14 residues long. The CDR3 sequence is CASSPGQGAPPLHF. The CDR3 nucleotides read TGTGCCAGCAGTCCGGGACAGGGAGCTCCACCCCTCCACTTT.

The chain uses TRBV5-1 and TRBJ1-2; D is unresolved. The CDR3 is 17 residues long. Between the trimmed V and J ends, which lost 0 bases and 0 bases, there was a span of 15 bases. Germline V gene data show CDR1 as SGHRS and CDR2 as YFSETQ. CDR3 in DNA: TGCGCCAGCAGCTTGGATGGAGGGTACGGTTCTAACTATGGCTACACCTTC. Amino acid sequence: CASSLDGGYGSNYGYTF.

The sample holds a few counts of this clonotype. The chain recombines TRBV20-1 with TRBJ2-1; D is ambiguous. V lost 0 bases and J lost 7, with 7 bases in between. This CDR3 has 12 amino acids. In germline, CDR1 is DFQATT, CDR2 SNEGSKA (reference sequence). The CDR3: CSARDVTNEQFF. The DNA of the CDR3 is TGCAGTGCTAGAGATGTGACAAATGAGCAGTTCTTC.

Many counts were recorded for this clonotype. This sequence joins TRBV6-6 and TRBJ2-7, with D unresolved. Trimming pared 0 bases from V and 2 bases from J, leaving 5 bases between. The CDR3 is 13 amino acids. CDR1 is MNHNY, CDR2 SVGAGI, per germline (reference sequence). The CDR3 bases are TGTGCCAGCAGTTACTCGACAACCTACGAGCAGTACTTC. Translating gives CASSYSTTYEQYF.

The sample holds many counts of this clonotype. The chain combines TRBV7-9 with TRBJ1-2; D gene unclear. Per germline, CDR1 SEHNR and CDR2 FQNEAQ (reference sequence). Trimming cost V 1 base and J 0 bases, with 9 bases left between them. The CDR3 loop spans 15 amino acids. In DNA, the CDR3 is TGTGCCAGCAGCTTAGTTTCGGCAGCTAACTATGGCTACACCTTC. Translated: CASSLVSAANYGYTF.

The chain links TRBV14 to TRBJ2-7; D possibly matches TRBD1 or TRBD2 (5 bases each). CDR3 size: 16 residues. Germline V CDR1 and CDR2: SGHDN, FVKESK. The germline V and J ends were trimmed by 1 base and 6 bases, with 19 bases remaining between them. In nucleotides, the CDR3 is TGTGCCAGCAGCCAAGTTCCAGGGAGTCAATACTGCGAGCAGTACTTC. It codes for CASSQVPGSQYCEQYF.

In this sample, this clonotype turned up a few times. The chain combines TRBV4-1 with TRBJ2-1; perhaps TRBD2 as D (6 bases). CDR3 size: 16 residues. Trimming pared 1 base from V and 10 bases from J, leaving 20 bases between. Looked up from germline, CDR1 is MGHRA and CDR2 is YSYEKL. In DNA, the CDR3 is TGCGCCAGCAGCCAAGTTTGGGCTAGCGAGGGATCCGAGCAGTTCTTC. It codes for CASSQVWASEGSEQFF.

V and J are TRBV7-2 and TRBJ2-3, with D perhaps TRBD2 (6 bases). Trimming removed 5 bases from V and 8 bases from J, with 11 bases in between. CDR1 and CDR2 (germline): SGHTA, FQGNSA. The CDR3 spans 12 residues. The CDR3 loop reads CASSPGGTTQYF. In nucleotides, the CDR3 is TGTGCCAGCAGCCCCGGAGGGACTACGCAGTATTTT.

As concerns this clonotype: A much bigger clone sits one base away, suggesting this may be a read error. A read error is likely, as this CDR3 ends without the conserved phenylalanine or tryptophan. V gene TRBV5-1 combines with J gene TRBJ2-1; D may be TRBD1 (5 bases). The V gene lost 4 bases and the J gene lost 0 bases, with 8 bases spanning the gap. Germline CDR1 and CDR2: SGHRS and YFSETQ. There are 14 residues in the CDR3. CDR3 sequence (DNA): TGCGCCAGCAGCCCTACAGGCTCCTACAATGAGCAGTTCGTC. The encoded protein is CASSPTGSYNEQFV.

This clonotype occurred a few times. CDR3 sequence reads: CASSQGRGRGLTEAFF. DNA for the CDR3: TGCGCCAGCAGCCAAGGAAGGGGCAGGGGGCTTACTGAAGCTTTCTTT. This chain connects TRBV4-1 to TRBJ1-1; 8 bases align to TRBD1. The J segment lost 5 bases and the V segment lost 1 base, leaving 9 bases of the junction unmatched. The germline V gene encodes CDR1 MGHRA and CDR2 YSYEKL. The CDR3 loop spans 16 amino acids.

The chain carries TRBV5-6 and TRBJ1-2; D is ambiguous. CDR1 and CDR2 from the germline V gene are SGHDT and YYEEEE. The CDR3 runs 15 residues. Trimming shortened V by 4 bases and J by 5 bases, and 18 bases separated the two germline ends. CDR3: CASSVGSLSLYGYTF. CDR3 coding DNA: TGTGCCAGCAGCGTTGGGAGCCTTTCGCTATATGGCTACACCTTC.

The table lists this clonotype with a few counts. V and J are TRBV21-1 and TRBJ2-7. TRBV21-1 is a known pseudogene. The CDR3 extends over 13 amino acids. The CDR3 coding sequence is TGTGCCAGCAGCTCCTCAAAGCCCTACGAGCAGTACTTC. Amino acid sequence: CASSSSKPYEQYF.

The J gene is TRBJ2-1, the V gene TRBV20-1; no clear D gene. The V gene lost 6 bases and the J gene lost 7 bases, with 7 bases spanning the gap. The length of the CDR3 is 10 residues. The germline gives CDR1 DFQATT, CDR2 SNEGSKA (reference sequence). CDR3 region: CSAPINEQFF. For the CDR3, the DNA is TGCAGTGCCCCTATAAATGAGCAGTTCTTC.

The rearrangement links TRBV7-9 to TRBJ1-2; 7 nucleotides agree with TRBD1. V shed 6 bases and J 7 bases; nucleotides not matched to a gene: 8. Germline V gene data show CDR1 as SEHNR and CDR2 as FQNEAQ (reference sequence). The CDR3 runs to 13 residues. CDR3: CASSAGTAPGYTF. Written as DNA, the CDR3 is TGTGCCAGCAGTGCCGGGACAGCCCCTGGCTACACCTTC.

The chain joins TRBV29-1 to TRBJ2-7, with a possible D match to TRBD2 (5 bases). Germline V gene data show CDR1 as SQVTM and CDR2 as ANQGSEA. The CDR3 length is 14 residues. V gave up 6 bases and J gave up 0 bases, with 15 bases separating them. The CDR3 loop is CSVMGGYASYEQYF. In nucleotides, the CDR3 is TGCAGCGTGATGGGCGGGTACGCCTCCTACGAGCAGTACTTC.

The rearrangement joins TRBV3-1 to TRBJ1-2, with TRBD1 as a possible D gene (5 bases). CDR1 and CDR2 (germline): LGHDT, YNNKEL (reference sequence). CDR3 length: 13 residues. V lost 1 base and J lost 6, with 9 bases in between. The CDR3 protein is CASSQGGVNGYTF. CDR3 sequence (DNA): TGTGCCAGCAGCCAAGGGGGGGTGAATGGCTACACCTTC.

This clonotype was counted a few times. This chain joins TRBV28 and TRBJ2-7; 10 positions match TRBD2. With 5 bases clipped from V and 0 bases from J, the junction kept 4 bases outside the gene matches. CDR1 and CDR2 from the germline V gene are MDHEN and SYDVKM. CDR3 size: 15 residues. The CDR3 DNA is TGTGCCAGCAGTAACGCTAGCGGGAGCTCCTACGAGCAGTACTTC. Amino acids: CASSNASGSSYEQYF.

The chain couples TRBV21-1 to TRBJ1-1. TRBV21-1 is recorded as a pseudogene. The CDR3 loop spans 15 amino acids. DNA of the CDR3: TGTGCCAGCAGCAACGCAGCTACAGTGAACACTGAAGCTTTCTTT. Its translation: CASSNAATVNTEAFF.

This clonotype appeared a few times. V usage is TRBV9 and J usage is TRBJ1-6; the D gene is possibly TRBD1 (5 bases). CDR3 length: 13 residues. Germline values: CDR1 SGDLS, CDR2 YYNGEE. Trimming took 3 bases from V and 10 from J, leaving 11 bases between them. The CDR3 loop reads CASSAAGSSPLHF. In DNA, the CDR3 is TGTGCCAGCAGCGCGGCAGGGAGCTCACCCCTCCACTTT.

The chain uses TRBV6-1 and TRBJ1-1; 10 bases are a match to TRBD1. CDR3 length: 15 residues. Per the germline V gene, CDR1 is MNHNS and CDR2 is SASEGT. Losses at the gene ends were 3 bases for V and 5 bases for J; bases not matched to a gene: 6. The CDR3 reads CASSDRTGGSTEAFF. CDR3 bases: TGTGCCAGCAGTGACAGGACAGGGGGGAGTACTGAAGCTTTCTTT.

This rearrangement joins TRBV2 to TRBJ1-2, with 10 positions matching TRBD1. The J segment lost 7 bases and the V segment lost 7 bases, leaving 9 bases of the junction unmatched. The CDR3 is 14 amino acids. Germline V gives CDR1 SNHLY, CDR2 FYNNEI. CDR3 coding DNA: TGTGCCAGCATAAGGACAGGGGGTACGGGTGGCTACACCTTC. Its protein is CASIRTGGTGGYTF. The complete variable domain, with remaining parts taken from reference TRBV2 and TRBJ1-2, reads EPEVTQTPSHQVTQMGQEVILRCVPISNHLYFYWYRQILGQKVEFLVSFYNNEISEKSEIFDDQFSVERPDGSNFTLKIRSTKLEDSAMYFCASIRTGGTGGYTFGSGTRLTVV.

The CDR3 region is CASSSATGVNSPLHF. CDR3 nucleotides: TGTGCCAGCAGTTCCGCGACAGGGGTGAATTCACCCCTCCACTTT. V and J are TRBV28 and TRBJ1-6; 8 positions agree with TRBD1. The CDR3 runs 15 residues. V dropped 4 bases and J dropped 7; count of bases not matched to a gene: 6. Looked up from germline, CDR1 is MDHEN and CDR2 is SYDVKM. Based on the CDR3 plus reference TRBV28 and TRBJ1-6, the full variable domain is DVKVTQSSRYLVKRTGEKVFLECVQDMDHENMFWYRQDPGLGLRLIYFSYDVKMKEKGDIPEGYSVSREKKERFSLILESASTNQTSMYLCASSSATGVNSPLHFGNGTRLTVT.

The V and J genes are TRBV5-1 and TRBJ2-1; 13 bases agree with TRBD2. V was pared by 5 bases and J by 9 bases, with 5 bases of the junction left unmatched. CDR1 and CDR2 from the germline V gene are SGHRS and YFSETQ. This CDR3 is 14 amino acids long. The CDR3 DNA reads TGCGCCAGCAGTACTAGCGGGAGGGCCAGTGAGCAGTTCTTC. This encodes CASSTSGRASEQFF.

This clonotype was found a few times. The chain has TRBV10-3 and TRBJ1-2, with unresolved D. V dropped 0 bases and J dropped 4 bases, with 12 bases sitting between them. Germline V gene lookup returns CDR1 ENHRY and CDR2 SYGVKD. This CDR3 has 15 amino acids. CDR3 loop: CAISESGSVIYGYTF. For the CDR3, the DNA is TGTGCCATCAGTGAGTCCGGTTCCGTAATCTATGGCTACACCTTC.

The chain has TRBV19 and TRBJ1-2; no definite D call. Trimming stripped 9 bases from V and 6 bases from J, with 20 bases between. Germline CDR1 is LNHDA and CDR2 is SQIVND (reference sequence). This CDR3 comprises 14 residues. The CDR3 spells CASKKSIRGNGYTF. The CDR3 coding sequence is TGTGCCAGCAAAAAATCCATCCGGGGTAATGGCTACACCTTC.

This clonotype was counted between two and nine times. V usage is TRBV7-2 and J usage is TRBJ2-1; D remains unclear. Germline CDR1 reads SGHTA; CDR2 reads FQGNSA. The CDR3 spans 13 residues. V was shortened by 0 bases and J by 9 bases, with 9 bases between the two germline ends. This CDR3 is CASSLAVWGEQFF. The CDR3 nucleotides are TGTGCCAGCAGCTTAGCCGTTTGGGGTGAGCAGTTCTTC.

V usage is TRBV11-2 and J usage is TRBJ2-1; 11 bases align to TRBD2. V lost 4 bases to trimming and J lost 5 bases; unmatched junction nucleotides: 7. CDR1 is SGHAT and CDR2 is FQNNGV in the germline V gene. The CDR3 length is 16 residues. The DNA of the CDR3 is TGTGCCAGCAGCTCCCTGACTAGCGGGATAAACAATGAGCAGTTCTTC. Its protein is CASSSLTSGINNEQFF.

V is TRBV12-3 or TRBV12-4 and J is TRBJ1-1, with 8 bases that match TRBD1. This CDR3 is 15 amino acids long. J was trimmed by 8 bases and V by 5 bases; bases with no gene match: 13. This chain's CDR3 is CASSTFRGRGREAFF. The CDR3 DNA follows: TGTGCCAGCAGTACATTCCGCGGCAGGGGGCGGGAAGCTTTCTTT.